What follows are 4 T cell receptor beta chains derived from one specimen sequenced in a study of blood T cells in healthy people across ages. The second PCR ran about 6 to 11 cycles with a sample-barcoded 5' primer and J-beta primers. TCRdb called the 5' RACE reads again in MiXCR, with one record for every CDR3 protein. The table has about 760,000 distinct CDR3 sequences, 25% seen once. This sample was shared with a second study, whose subject was T cells of mothers and their children.

Material: blood. These receptors originate from a boy younger than 18 in good health.

This clonotype has a handful of counts. The chain joins TRBV5-8 to TRBJ1-2, with D possibly being TRBD1 (6 bases). From germline, CDR1 is SGHTS and CDR2 YDEGEE. Trimming shortened V by 4 bases and J by 4 bases, and 17 bases separated the two germline ends. The CDR3 length is 15 residues. The CDR3 nucleotides read TGTGCCAGCAGCCCCCGCGAGACAGGAATCTATGGCTACACCTTC. It yields the protein CASSPRETGIYGYTF.

The chain combines TRBV6-1 with TRBJ2-4, with D possibly being TRBD2 (5 bases). V was clipped by 8 bases and J by 3 bases, with 20 bases between them. The CDR3 contains 16 residues. From germline, CDR1 is MNHNS and CDR2 SASEGT. In DNA form, the CDR3 reads TGTGCCAGCGGCGAAGCGGTTAGGATAGTCAAAAACATTCAGTACTTC. Protein product: CASGEAVRIVKNIQYF.

V gene TRBV6-4 combines with J gene TRBJ2-4, with TRBD1 matching over 11 bases. The CDR3 loop spans 23 amino acids. The J segment lost 0 bases and the V segment lost 4 bases, leaving 23 bases of the junction unmatched. CDR1 is MRHNA and CDR2 is SNTAGT in the germline V gene. The CDR3 is CASSGAFWSSGTGGTLAKNIQYF. CDR3 in DNA: TGTGCCAGCAGTGGGGCCTTTTGGTCCTCCGGGACAGGGGGAACCCTAGCCAAAAACATTCAGTACTTC.

This clonotype has a single count. The rearrangement joins TRBV4-1 to TRBJ1-2, with 7 positions matching TRBD1. Germline V gives CDR1 MGHRA, CDR2 YSYEKL. This CDR3 has 14 residues. Unmatched junction bases numbered 9, after V lost 7 bases and J lost 4 bases. The CDR3 bases are TGCGCCAGCACCGATGGACAGGTGGGCTATGGCTACACCTTC. This codes for CASTDGQVGYGYTF.